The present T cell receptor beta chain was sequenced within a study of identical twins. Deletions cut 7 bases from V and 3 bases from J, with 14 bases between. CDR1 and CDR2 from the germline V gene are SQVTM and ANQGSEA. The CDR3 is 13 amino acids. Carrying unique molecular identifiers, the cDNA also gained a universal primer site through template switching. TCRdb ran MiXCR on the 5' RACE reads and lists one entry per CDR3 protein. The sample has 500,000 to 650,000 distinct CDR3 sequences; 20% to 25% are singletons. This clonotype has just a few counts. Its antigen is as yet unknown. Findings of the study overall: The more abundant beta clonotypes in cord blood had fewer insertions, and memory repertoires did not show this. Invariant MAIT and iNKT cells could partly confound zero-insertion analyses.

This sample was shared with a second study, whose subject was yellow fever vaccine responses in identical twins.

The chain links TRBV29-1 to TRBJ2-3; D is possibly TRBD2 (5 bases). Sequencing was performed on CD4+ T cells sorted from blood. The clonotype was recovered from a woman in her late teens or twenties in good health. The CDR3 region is CSAHTSETDTQYF. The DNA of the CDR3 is TGCAGCGCCCATACTAGTGAGACAGATACGCAGTATTTT.